The subject of this entry is one T cell receptor (beta chain). The data were taken from a study of blood T cell repertoires in COVID-19. Study-level background: Samples taken during acute and convalescent COVID-19 were collected in the United States, Italy and Spain. PBMCs, B-cell-depleted T cells, or T cells were the source of the cDNA or gDNA that made up the material.

Looked up from germline, CDR1 is KGHSH and CDR2 is LQKENI. The CDR3 sequence is 15 residues long. V was cut by 6 bases and J by 0 bases, with 11 bases left in between. Source study methods: Reference gene primer amplification gave nucleated cell count estimates. Using immunoSEQ multiplex PCR, the repertoire was profiled, and TCRdb retains in-frame clones only, with some absent. V and J calls plus clone size are reproduced from that table; the DNA served to infer D and trimming. Among 70,000 to 90,000 clones, around 67% were seen once, and the ten largest hold just over 2.5%. The chain carries TRBV18 and TRBJ1-4; D gene unclear. The sequencing input was peripheral blood. The TCR originated in a human donor with acute or convalescent COVID-19. The donor label of this sample is uncertain. CDR3 in amino acids: CASSRGIPTNEKLFF. CDR3 nucleotides: TGTGCCAGCTCCCGGGGAATTCCAACTAATGAAAAACTGTTTTTT.